This entry lists 13 T cell receptor beta chains sequenced from one sample in a study of blood T cell repertoires in COVID-19. Assay: immunoSEQ multiplex PCR; the TCRdb copy retains only in-frame clones and omits some. The sample shows 150,000 to 200,000 clones, roughly 84% of them seen only once. What was sequenced was PBMCs or T cells enriched from blood (not recorded which). These receptor sequences come from a human donor with acute COVID-19. The donor label of this sample is uncertain.

The genes are TRBV9 and TRBJ2-3, with a weak D call TRBD1 (6 bases). The V gene lost 2 bases and the J gene lost 3 bases, with 13 bases spanning the gap. The CDR3 is 15 residues long. Germline V gives CDR1 SGDLS, CDR2 YYNGEE. The CDR3 sequence is CASSVGPTGTDTQYF. The CDR3 DNA reads as TGTGCCAGCAGCGTGGGGCCCACAGGGACAGATACGCAGTATTTT.

The chain joins TRBV30 to TRBJ2-5, with 7 nucleotides matching TRBD2. The CDR3 is 17 residues long. Germline CDR1 reads GTSNPN; CDR2 reads SVGIG (reference sequence). V shed 1 base, J shed 5 bases, and the junction held 16 bases outside the gene matches. CDR3 residues: CAWSDPLRDYGRETQYF. The CDR3 coding sequence is TGTGCCTGGAGTGATCCATTAAGGGACTACGGGAGGGAGACCCAGTACTTC.

This rearrangement joins TRBV19 to TRBJ1-5; 8 bases are shared with TRBD1. From germline, CDR1 is LNHDA and CDR2 SQIVND (reference sequence). The CDR3 extends over 16 amino acids. The V gene end was trimmed by 6 bases and the J gene end by 2 bases; junction bases not matched to a gene: 9. This chain's CDR3 is CASSSPVTGGNQPQHF. Written as DNA, the CDR3 is TGTGCCAGTAGCTCCCCGGTGACAGGGGGCAATCAGCCCCAGCATTTT.

The rearrangement links TRBV5-1 to TRBJ2-3; 14 nucleotides align to TRBD2. The CDR3 extends over 17 amino acids. Losses at the gene ends were 3 bases for V and 5 bases for J; bases not matched to a gene: 8. Germline CDR1 is SGHRS and CDR2 is YFSETQ. The DNA of the CDR3 is TGCGCCAGCAGCTGGTCATATGGACTAGCGGGGGGAGATACGCAGTATTTT. It codes for CASSWSYGLAGGDTQYF.

The J gene is TRBJ2-7, the V gene TRBV27; D is perhaps TRBD1 (5 bases). CDR1 and CDR2 (germline): MNHEY, SMNVEV (reference sequence). The CDR3 is 16 amino acids. V was trimmed by 0 bases and J by 4 bases, leaving 16 bases between them. The CDR3, as DNA: TGTGCCAGCAGTTTATCCGGTCTTGGGGCCGCGTACGAGCAGTACTTC. It encodes CASSLSGLGAAYEQYF.

V gene TRBV2 combines with J gene TRBJ2-5; TRBD1 might be the D (5 bases). The CDR3 runs 13 residues. The V gene's germline CDR1 is SNHLY and CDR2 FYNNEI. The V and J ends lost 4 bases and 4 bases respectively, with 10 bases between them. The CDR3 DNA reads as TGTGCCAGCAGTGGCAGGGTCGGAGAGACCCAGTACTTC. Its translation: CASSGRVGETQYF.

In DNA, the CDR3 is TGTGCCAGCAGCGTAGGTACAGGGTATGGCTACACCTTC. Amino acid sequence: CASSVGTGYGYTF. V is TRBV9 and J is TRBJ1-2, with D maybe TRBD1 (6 bases). This CDR3 has 13 amino acids. The germline V and J ends were trimmed by 0 bases and 5 bases, with 8 bases remaining between them. Germline CDR1 and CDR2: SGDLS and YYNGEE.

In nucleotides, the CDR3 is TGTGCCAGCAGCGTAGGACCTAGCGGGGGTGAGACCCAGTACTTC. Translation gives CASSVGPSGGETQYF. The chain employs TRBV9 and TRBJ2-5; 10 nucleotides align to TRBD2. CDR1 is SGDLS and CDR2 is YYNGEE in the germline V gene. The CDR3 covers 15 residues. J gave up 5 bases and V 0 bases, and 4 bases lay outside the gene matches.

The rearrangement joins TRBV10-3 to TRBJ1-2, with D perhaps TRBD1 (6 bases). The V and J ends lost 7 bases and 8 bases respectively, with 17 bases between them. The CDR3 loop spans 13 amino acids. Germline V gene data show CDR1 as ENHRY and CDR2 as SYGVKD. CDR3 amino acids: CAIKQGEGRGYTF. CDR3 in DNA: TGTGCCATCAAACAGGGTGAAGGTCGGGGCTACACCTTC.

The chain combines TRBV5-1 with TRBJ2-1; TRBD2 agrees at 15 bases. With 2 bases clipped from V and 7 bases from J, the junction kept 1 base outside the gene matches. CDR1 SGHRS and CDR2 YFSETQ come from the germline V gene. There are 15 residues in the CDR3. DNA of the CDR3: TGCGCCAGCAGCTTTGGACTAGCGGGGGGGAATGAGCAGTTCTTC. Translating gives CASSFGLAGGNEQFF. The full variable domain, completed using reference TRBV5-1 and TRBJ2-1, is KAGVTQTPRYLIKTRGQQVTLSCSPISGHRSVSWYQQTPGQGLQFLFEYFSETQRNKGNFPGRFSGRQFSNSRSEMNVSTLELGDSALYLCASSFGLAGGNEQFFGPGTRLTVL.

This chain connects TRBV13 to TRBJ2-3, with no clear D. V was clipped by 0 bases and J by 4 bases, with 11 bases between them. The CDR3 runs to 15 residues. Germline V lookup: CDR1 PRHDT, CDR2 FYEKMQ (reference sequence). The CDR3 sequence: CASSLGESAADTQYF. CDR3 DNA: TGTGCCAGCAGCTTAGGCGAAAGCGCCGCAGATACGCAGTATTTT.

The genes are TRBV2 and TRBJ1-5; D gene ambiguous. Between the trimmed V and J ends, which lost 8 bases and 4 bases, there was a span of 9 bases. In germline, CDR1 is SNHLY, CDR2 FYNNEI. There are 12 residues in the CDR3. In DNA, the CDR3 is TGTGCCAGCTCTAGACTTAATCAGCCCCAGCATTTT. Amino acid sequence: CASSRLNQPQHF.

This clone was seen more than once but under ten times. J is TRBJ1-3 and V is TRBV9; possible D gene TRBD1, 5 bases. Germline V gives CDR1 SGDLS, CDR2 YYNGEE. The V and J ends lost 4 bases and 2 bases respectively, with 19 bases between them. The CDR3 is 17 residues long. The CDR3 here is CASSTRGDQGAGNTIYF. The CDR3 coding sequence is TGTGCCAGCAGCACCCGCGGGGACCAAGGCGCTGGAAACACCATATATTTT.